These 28 T cell receptor beta chains originate from one sample sequenced in a study of neurological immune-mediated disorders. TCRdb recomputed calls from the 5' RACE reads with MiXCR, one row per CDR3 protein. The sample yields around 100,000 distinct CDR3 sequences, 10% to 11% seen once. Time point of the sample: longitudinal time-point 3. What was sequenced was PBMCs. The source of these receptors is a female donor with HTLV-1-associated myelopathy (HAM/TSP).

This clonotype occurred many times. The gene calls are TRBV20-1 and TRBJ1-6; possibly TRBD1 for D (6 bases). CDR1 and CDR2 from the germline V gene are DFQATT and SNEGSKA (reference sequence). The CDR3 is made up of 13 amino acids. V lost 4 bases and J 7 bases, leaving 11 bases between the germline ends. DNA of the CDR3: TGCAGTGCTAAAAGCACAGGGAATTCACCCCTCCACTTT. Amino acid sequence: CSAKSTGNSPLHF.

This clonotype was seen repeatedly, ten times or more. J is TRBJ2-7 and V is TRBV5-6; tentatively, D is TRBD1 or TRBD2 (5 bases each). Trimming took 5 bases from V and 7 from J, leaving 16 bases between them. The length of the CDR3 is 13 residues. CDR1 SGHDT and CDR2 YYEEEE come from the germline V gene. The CDR3 here is CASRGDDPGEQYF. The CDR3 bases are TGTGCCAGCAGAGGGGACGACCCGGGAGAGCAGTACTTC.

This clonotype has only a few counts. The chain recombines TRBV30 with TRBJ1-1; D unresolved. CDR1 is GTSNPN, CDR2 SVGIG, per germline (reference sequence). The CDR3 spans 13 residues. V lost 5 bases and J lost 0, with 10 bases in between. The CDR3 nucleotides read TGTGCCTGGTCCCACCTCATGAACACTGAAGCTTTCTTT. Translating it yields CAWSHLMNTEAFF.

The sample holds many counts of this clonotype. The chain is built from TRBV12-3 or TRBV12-4 and TRBJ2-7, with 8 positions matching TRBD2. This CDR3 is 15 amino acids long. V trimming: 7 bases; J trimming: 1 base; junction bases outside the gene matches: 9. CDR3 nucleotide sequence: TGTGCCAGCACCCCAGGCGGGGGGCGTTCCTACGAGCAGTACTTC. The encoded protein is CASTPGGGRSYEQYF.

The chain links TRBV5-1 to TRBJ2-2; the D gene is possibly TRBD1 (5 bases). CDR1 and CDR2 from the germline V gene are SGHRS and YFSETQ. V dropped 0 bases and J dropped 7 bases, with 10 bases sitting between them. The CDR3 spans 14 residues. DNA for the CDR3: TGCGCCAGCAGCTTGGGACAGTGCATCGGGGAGCTGTTTTTT. Protein: CASSLGQCIGELFF.

This clonotype was picked up many times. This chain links TRBV7-2 with TRBJ2-5; no definite D call. Deletions cut 8 bases from V and 2 bases from J, with 15 bases between. From germline, CDR1 is SGHTA and CDR2 FQGNSA. This CDR3 is built from 14 residues. The CDR3 DNA sequence: TGTGCCAGCGGAATGAACCTAGGTCAAGAGACCCAGTACTTC. This encodes CASGMNLGQETQYF.

Only a few counts were recorded for this clonotype. The genes are TRBV19 and TRBJ2-5; TRBD2 might be the D (5 bases). The CDR3 totals 14 residues. Germline V lookup: CDR1 LNHDA, CDR2 SQIVND (reference sequence). V was pared by 5 bases and J by 5 bases, with 15 bases between. The CDR3 loop reads CASSPSRGGETQYF. As DNA, the CDR3 is TGTGCCAGTAGTCCATCAAGAGGCGGGGAGACCCAGTACTTC.

This clonotype was seen repeatedly, ten times or more. The chain carries TRBV20-1 and TRBJ2-3, with 10 bases matching TRBD1. Germline assignment: CDR1 DFQATT and CDR2 SNEGSKA (reference sequence). V shed 7 bases, J shed 5 bases, and the junction held 6 bases outside the gene matches. The CDR3 is 13 amino acids. The CDR3 sequence is CSVGTGALDTQYF. The CDR3 DNA reads as TGCAGTGTTGGGACAGGGGCTCTAGATACGCAGTATTTT.

This clonotype was detected many times. V usage is TRBV20-1 and J usage is TRBJ2-7, with a weak D call TRBD2 (6 bases). The V gene lost 6 bases and the J gene lost 5 bases, with 20 bases spanning the gap. The germline V gene has CDR1 DFQATT and CDR2 SNEGSKA (reference sequence). This CDR3 has 14 amino acids. The CDR3 DNA sequence: TGCAGTGCAGAGCTTAAGGAGGGAGGCAACGAGCAGTACTTC. Translated: CSAELKEGGNEQYF.

This clonotype was seen more than once but under ten times. The chain couples TRBV7-9 to TRBJ2-3; D remains ambiguous. The ends were cut back, 2 bases at V and 0 bases at J, with 9 bases in the middle. CDR3 length: 15 residues. Germline V gives CDR1 SEHNR, CDR2 FQNEAQ (reference sequence). CDR3 DNA: TGTGCCAGCAGCTTAACCAGAACGAGCACAGATACGCAGTATTTT. The encoded protein is CASSLTRTSTDTQYF.

This clonotype was picked up many times. The chain recombines TRBV5-1 with TRBJ2-3; no firm D call. Germline CDR1 is SGHRS and CDR2 is YFSETQ. V lost 0 bases to trimming and J lost 2 bases, with 16 bases between them. The CDR3 spans 17 residues. The CDR3 region has the DNA TGCGCCAGCAGCTTGGAAGGGAAACGCCCCTACACAGATACGCAGTATTTT. Translating it yields CASSLEGKRPYTDTQYF. Full variable domain (missing parts from reference TRBV5-1 and TRBJ2-3): KAGVTQTPRYLIKTRGQQVTLSCSPISGHRSVSWYQQTPGQGLQFLFEYFSETQRNKGNFPGRFSGRQFSNSRSEMNVSTLELGDSALYLCASSLEGKRPYTDTQYFGPGTRLTVL.

This clonotype has ten or more counts. The V and J genes are TRBV2 and TRBJ1-3; TRBD1 matches at 8 bases. In germline, CDR1 is SNHLY, CDR2 FYNNEI. J was trimmed by 0 bases and V by 6 bases; bases with no gene match: 10. The CDR3 has 17 residues. The CDR3 nucleotides are TGTGCCAGCAGGCCGCATCGGGACAGGTCCTCTGGAAACACCATATATTTT. Its protein product is CASRPHRDRSSGNTIYF.

There are many counts of this clonotype. The genes are TRBV4-1 and TRBJ2-1, with D possibly TRBD1 on 6 matching bases. The V gene lost 5 bases and the J gene lost 2 bases, with 16 bases spanning the gap. From germline, CDR1 is MGHRA and CDR2 YSYEKL. The CDR3 length is 16 residues. The DNA for the CDR3 is TGCGCCAGCAGCGTCCGACAGGACCTCCCCTACAATGAGCAGTTCTTC. It specifies CASSVRQDLPYNEQFF.

This clonotype appeared many times. The chain has TRBV6-1 and TRBJ2-1; 10 bases fit TRBD1. Germline V gives CDR1 MNHNS, CDR2 SASEGT. The CDR3 has 18 residues. Trimming at V came to 1 base and at J to 7 bases, leaving 13 bases not matched to a gene. The CDR3 reads CASSEGWSGTGVVNEQFF. The CDR3 DNA is TGTGCCAGCAGTGAAGGCTGGTCCGGGACAGGGGTTGTGAATGAGCAGTTCTTC.

This clonotype appeared many times. The chain combines TRBV3-1 with TRBJ1-5; D perhaps matches TRBD1 (5 bases). The V end was cut by 3 bases, the J end by 9 bases, with 9 bases between. This CDR3 spans 12 amino acids. Germline V gene sequence: CDR1 LGHDT, CDR2 YNNKEL (reference sequence). CDR3 sequence: CASSHSDRPQHF. The CDR3 bases are TGTGCCAGCAGCCATTCAGACAGGCCCCAGCATTTT. Looking up the rest from reference TRBV3-1 and TRBJ1-5 gives the full variable domain: DTAVSQTPKYLVTQMGNDKSIKCEQNLGHDTMYWYKQDSKKFLKIMFSYNNKELIINETVPNRFSPKSPDKAHLNLHINSLELGDSAVYFCASSHSDRPQHFGDGTRLSIL.

This clonotype was recorded at least ten times. The chain recombines TRBV14 with TRBJ2-7, with D unclear. The V gene lost 3 bases and the J gene lost 5 bases, with 5 bases spanning the gap. CDR1 is SGHDN, CDR2 FVKESK, per germline. The CDR3 is made up of 11 amino acids. The CDR3, as DNA: TGTGCCAGCAGCCACCGGAACGAGCAGTACTTC. Translating it yields CASSHRNEQYF.

Of note for this clonotype: Possible read error: a much larger clone is one base away. The rearrangement uses TRBV15 and TRBJ2-3; 11 nucleotides match TRBD2. Germline CDR1 reads LNHNV; CDR2 reads YYDKDF (reference sequence). CDR3 size: 18 residues. CDR3 DNA: TGTGCTACCAGCAGAGGAACCTTAGCGGGGGGGGCGACAGATACGCAGTATTTT. Translating gives CATSRGTLAGGATDTQYF.

In its sample, this clonotype was seen many times. J is TRBJ2-3 and V is TRBV5-1; D remains unclear. The CDR3 is 16 residues long. The germline V gene encodes CDR1 SGHRS and CDR2 YFSETQ. The V end was cut by 1 base, the J end by 0 bases, with 12 bases between. The CDR3 protein is CASSLNRPSSTDTQYF. In DNA, the CDR3 is TGCGCCAGCAGCTTGAATAGACCTTCTAGCACAGATACGCAGTATTTT.

V is TRBV28 and J is TRBJ2-7; TRBD1 or TRBD2 may be the D gene (5 bases each). CDR1 is MDHEN and CDR2 is SYDVKM in the germline V gene. The CDR3 length is 17 residues. V gave up 1 base and J gave up 3 bases, with 19 bases separating them. The CDR3 region is CASSLYRTGRSYYEQYF. The CDR3 DNA reads as TGTGCCAGCAGTTTATATAGGACGGGACGCAGTTACTACGAGCAGTACTTC.

This clonotype was observed many times. CDR3 sequence: CASRPGQIYEQYF. The CDR3 nucleotides are TGTGCCAGCAGGCCGGGACAGATCTACGAGCAGTACTTC. The gene calls are TRBV12-3 or TRBV12-4 and TRBJ2-7, with 7 bases identical to TRBD1. CDR3 length: 13 amino acids. The ends lost 6 bases at V and 3 bases at J; junction bases unmatched: 5.

The gene calls are TRBV14 and TRBJ2-7, with unresolved D. Germline values: CDR1 SGHDN, CDR2 FVKESK. The CDR3 is 13 residues long. Trimming stripped 0 bases from V and 3 bases from J, with 6 bases between. For the CDR3, the DNA is TGTGCCAGCAGCCAAGAATACCGCTACGAGCAGTACTTC. It is translated as CASSQEYRYEQYF.

Note on this clonotype: Since a much larger clone is just one base distant, this may be a read error. The chain joins TRBV20-1 to TRBJ2-7; perhaps TRBD1 as D (5 bases). The V end lost 6 bases, the J end lost 3 bases, and 18 bases lay between the germline ends. The CDR3 length is 14 residues. Germline CDR1 is DFQATT and CDR2 is SNEGSKA (reference sequence). CDR3 nucleotide sequence: TGCAGTGCCAGGCTGCACAGGATCGTCTACGAGCAGTACTTC. This encodes CSARLHRIVYEQYF.

This clonotype was seen only a few times. The chain couples TRBV5-1 to TRBJ2-7; D is undetermined. CDR1 SGHRS and CDR2 YFSETQ come from the germline V gene. The germline V and J ends were trimmed by 4 bases and 5 bases, with 16 bases remaining between them. CDR3 length equals 14 residues. CDR3 sequence reads: CASSLPPGGHEQYF. Here the CDR3 DNA reads TGCGCCAGCAGCCTGCCCCCGGGTGGCCACGAGCAGTACTTC. The variable domain in full, with the rest retrieved from reference TRBV5-1 and TRBJ2-7, is KAGVTQTPRYLIKTRGQQVTLSCSPISGHRSVSWYQQTPGQGLQFLFEYFSETQRNKGNFPGRFSGRQFSNSRSEMNVSTLELGDSALYLCASSLPPGGHEQYFGPGTRLTVT.

This clonotype has only a few counts. The chain uses TRBV11-2 and TRBJ2-6; 8 nucleotides agree with TRBD1. The CDR3 spans 19 residues. V was pared by 1 base and J by 0 bases, with 8 bases of the junction left unmatched. The germline gives CDR1 SGHAT, CDR2 FQNNGV. The CDR3 sequence is CASSLGYRGTGSGANVLTF. The CDR3 DNA follows: TGTGCCAGCAGCTTAGGATACAGGGGGACCGGCTCTGGGGCCAACGTCCTGACTTTC.

This clonotype was detected many times. V gene TRBV5-1 combines with J gene TRBJ1-2; 12 bases align to TRBD1. Trimming took 4 bases from V and 10 from J; bases not matched to a gene: 14. The CDR3 spans 16 residues. Germline CDR1 and CDR2: SGHRS and YFSETQ. CDR3 sequence (DNA): TGCGCCAGCAGCCAGGGACAGGGGGCACCGCGGGGAGTCTACACCTTC. Protein product: CASSQGQGAPRGVYTF.

This clonotype was counted between two and nine times. The gene calls are TRBV4-2 and TRBJ2-3; D remains ambiguous. CDR1 LGHNA and CDR2 YNFKEQ come from the germline V gene. Trimming took off 4 bases at V and 6 bases at J, with 8 bases between the two ends. The CDR3 length is 12 residues. The CDR3 sequence is CASSPPEDTQYF. As DNA, the CDR3 is TGTGCCAGCAGCCCCCCCGAGGATACGCAGTATTTT.

This clonotype came up many times. The V gene is TRBV2, the J gene TRBJ2-2; no clear D gene. Germline V gives CDR1 SNHLY, CDR2 FYNNEI. The CDR3 totals 15 residues. Trimming removed 3 bases from V and 0 bases from J, with 8 bases in between. The CDR3 region is CASSETPPNTGELFF. The CDR3 coding sequence is TGTGCCAGCAGTGAGACCCCCCCGAACACCGGGGAGCTGTTTTTT.

This clonotype was seen repeatedly, ten times or more. CDR3 DNA sequence: TGTGCCAGCTCACATCCCTACCTTGGGGCGAAAGAGACCCAGTACTTC. Protein: CASSHPYLGAKETQYF. The genes are TRBV3-1 and TRBJ2-5; D is possibly TRBD1 (5 bases). This CDR3 spans 16 amino acids. Germline V gives CDR1 LGHDT, CDR2 YNNKEL (reference sequence). V gave up 8 bases and J gave up 3 bases, with 22 bases separating them.